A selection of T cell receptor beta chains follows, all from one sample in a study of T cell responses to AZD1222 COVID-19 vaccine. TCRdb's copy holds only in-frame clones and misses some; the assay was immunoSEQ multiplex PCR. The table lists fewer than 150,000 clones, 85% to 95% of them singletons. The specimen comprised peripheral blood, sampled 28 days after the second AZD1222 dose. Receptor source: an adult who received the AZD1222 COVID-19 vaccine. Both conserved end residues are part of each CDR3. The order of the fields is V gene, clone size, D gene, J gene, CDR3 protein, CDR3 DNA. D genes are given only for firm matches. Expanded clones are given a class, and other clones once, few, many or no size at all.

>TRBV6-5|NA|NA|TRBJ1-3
CASSSGQTGNTIYF
TGTGCCAGCAGTAGCGGACAGACTGGAAACACCATATATTTT
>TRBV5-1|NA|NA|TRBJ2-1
CASSSRTTLRDRRFNEQFF
TGCGCCAGCAGCTCGAGGACTACTTTACGGGACCGTCGATTCAATGAGCAGTTCTTC
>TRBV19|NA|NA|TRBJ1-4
CASSRSHEKLFF
TGTGCCAGTAGCAGGTCGCATGAAAAACTGTTTTTT
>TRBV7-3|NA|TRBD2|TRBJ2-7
CASSILAGSSYEQYF
TGTGCCAGCAGCATACTAGCGGGGAGCTCCTACGAGCAGTACTTC
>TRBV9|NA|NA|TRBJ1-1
CASSVQGGGTEAFF
TGTGCCAGCAGCGTGCAGGGTGGAGGGACTGAAGCTTTCTTT
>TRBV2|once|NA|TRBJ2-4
CASSVETPYIQYF
TGTGCCAGCAGTGTAGAAACCCCTTACATTCAGTACTTC
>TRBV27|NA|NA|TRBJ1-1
CASSLRTSRYSEAFF
TGTGCCAGCAGCCTCCGGACTTCCCGCTACTCTGAAGCTTTCTTT
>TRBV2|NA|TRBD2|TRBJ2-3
CASGTSGGAVSSTDTQYF
TGTGCCAGCGGGACTAGCGGGGGGGCCGTAAGTAGCACAGATACGCAGTATTTT
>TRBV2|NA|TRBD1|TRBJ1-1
CASSSTGTGLSTEAFF
TGTGCCAGCAGTTCAACCGGGACAGGGTTGAGCACTGAAGCTTTCTTT
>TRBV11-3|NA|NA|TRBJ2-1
CASSSSPVGDEQFF
TGTGCCAGCAGCTCCTCCCCCGTTGGAGATGAGCAGTTCTTC
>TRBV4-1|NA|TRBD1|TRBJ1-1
CASSLRQGRTEAFF
TGCGCCAGCAGCCTAAGACAGGGTCGGACTGAAGCTTTCTTT
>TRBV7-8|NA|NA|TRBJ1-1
CASSLGHFSEAFF
TGTGCCAGCAGCTTAGGACATTTCTCTGAAGCTTTCTTT
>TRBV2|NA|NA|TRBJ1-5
CASRRDTNQPQHF
TGTGCCAGCCGCCGGGACACCAATCAGCCCCAGCATTTT
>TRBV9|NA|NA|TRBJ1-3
CASSVGTRQLYSGNTIYF
TGTGCCAGCAGCGTCGGCACTCGACAGCTCTACTCTGGAAACACCATATATTTT
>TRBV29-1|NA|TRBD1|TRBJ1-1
CSAGTGTNTEAFF
TGCAGCGCCGGGACAGGGACGAACACTGAAGCTTTCTTT
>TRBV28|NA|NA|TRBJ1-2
CASIGGDPSNYGYTF
TGTGCCAGCATTGGGGGAGACCCTTCTAACTATGGCTACACCTTC
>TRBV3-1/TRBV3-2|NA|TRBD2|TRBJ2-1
CASRLAGGDEQFF
TGTGCCAGCAGACTAGCGGGGGGGGATGAGCAGTTCTTC
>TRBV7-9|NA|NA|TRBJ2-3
CASSSGTALPDTQYF
TGTGCCAGCAGCTCAGGGACTGCTCTCCCAGATACGCAGTATTTT
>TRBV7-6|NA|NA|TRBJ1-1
CASSLRVGPNTEAFF
TGTGCCAGCAGCTTGAGGGTCGGGCCGAACACTGAAGCTTTCTTT
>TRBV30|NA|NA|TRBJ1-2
CAWHASGNLGYGYTF
TGTGCCTGGCACGCTTCAGGGAATCTGGGCTATGGCTACACCTTC
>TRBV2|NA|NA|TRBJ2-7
CASSGVGHYEQYF
TGTGCCAGCAGTGGAGTGGGGCACTACGAGCAGTACTTC
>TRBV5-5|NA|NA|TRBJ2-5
CASSPGLPQETQYF
TGTGCCAGCAGCCCCGGACTACCACAAGAGACCCAGTACTTC
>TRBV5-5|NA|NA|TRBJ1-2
CASSLAPGNGYTF
TGTGCCAGCAGCTTGGCGCCAGGGAACGGCTACACCTTC
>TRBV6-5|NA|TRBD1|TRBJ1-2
CASAAGTANLLGYTF
TGTGCCAGCGCGGCGGGGACAGCGAACCTCTTGGGCTACACCTTC